These T cell receptor beta chains were read from a single sample in a study of regulatory T cells in long-lasting Graves disease. TCRdb analysed the multiplex PCR reads with MiXCR anew, one entry per CDR3 protein. Of about 540,000 distinct CDR3 sequences in the sample, approximately 13% were seen once. The data were also submitted as part of a second study, on T cells in Graves' hyperthyroidism and ophthalmopathy.

Sequenced material: peripheral blood mononuclear cells (PBMCs), taken at new diagnosis, from a patient treated with antithyroid drugs. The receptor set was obtained from a man aged 25-40 years with Graves disease. The CDR3 runs from the conserved cysteine through the conserved F or W. D genes are given only for firm matches. The size field is filled for only some rows; it gives once, few, many or a size class.

TRBJ2-7 TRBD2 many TRBV19 TGTGCCAGTAGTATTTCGCCTAGCGGGACCTACGAGCAGTACTTC CASSISPSGTYEQYF
TRBJ2-2 - - TRBV7-6 TGTGCCAGCAGCTTGGGAGTGACTGTAGGTGTAGGGGGCACCGGGGAGCTGTTTTTT CASSLGVTVGVGGTGELFF
TRBJ2-1 TRBD1 - TRBV5-1 TGCGCCAGCAGCGAATCGATCGGGGGACAGGGGGCACATGAGCAGTTCTTC CASSESIGGQGAHEQFF
TRBJ1-2 TRBD1 few TRBV5-1 TGCGCCAGCGGCCCAGGACAGGGGGGTGGCTACACCTTC CASGPGQGGGYTF
TRBJ2-5 - - TRBV6-2/TRBV6-3 TGTGCCAGCAGTGAAGGGGGTATTATGGAGACCCAGTACTTC CASSEGGIMETQYF
TRBJ2-3 TRBD2 few TRBV7-9 TGTGCCAGCAGGGGGGGGGGGGGCACAGATACGCAGTATTTT CASRGGGGTDTQYF
TRBJ2-6 - many TRBV12-3/TRBV12-4 TGTGCCAGCAGAAGTCACGGGGCCAACGTCCTGACTTTC CASRSHGANVLTF
TRBJ2-7 - many TRBV11-2 TGTGCCAGCAGCTTAGTCGATTCTGGGTCCTACGAGCAGTACTTC CASSLVDSGSYEQYF
TRBJ1-5 - few TRBV20-1 TGCAGTGTTCCTCGGCAGGCCAATCAGCCCCAGCATTTT CSVPRQANQPQHF
TRBJ2-6 TRBD1 - TRBV2 TGTGCCAGCAGTGAAGTACCAGGGGGTTCCTCTGGGGCCAACGTCCTGACTTTC CASSEVPGGSSGANVLTF
TRBJ2-1 - many TRBV2 TGTGCCAGCAGACCCTCCGGCGGAGGGGGTTACAATGAGCAGTTCTTC CASRPSGGGGYNEQFF
TRBJ2-7 - many TRBV15 TGTGCCACCAGCAGGTCGCGCGAGCAGTACTTC CATSRSREQYF
TRBJ2-7 TRBD1 many TRBV2 TGTGCCAGCAGCGAATTCCGGGACAGGGGCTACGAGCAGTACTTC CASSEFRDRGYEQYF
TRBJ1-1 - many TRBV4-1 TGCGCCAGCAGCCAAGAACAGCACACTGAAGCTTTCTTT CASSQEQHTEAFF
TRBJ2-7 - many TRBV27 TGTGCCAGCAGTCCTGTCTTTGGGTACATCAACGAGCAGTACTTC CASSPVFGYINEQYF
TRBJ2-5 - many TRBV6-1 TGTGCCAGCAGTCGGGACCTCCTGGAGACCCAGTACTTC CASSRDLLETQYF
TRBJ1-1 - many TRBV19 TGTGCCAGTAGTATAGATTCAGCGGACACTGAAGCTTTCTTT CASSIDSADTEAFF
TRBJ2-3 - few TRBV9 TGTGCCAGCGGGATCCGCACAGATACGCAGTATTTT CASGIRTDTQYF
TRBJ2-2 - few TRBV3-1 TGTGCCAGCAGCCACCACAACACCGGGGAGCTGTTTTTT CASSHHNTGELFF
TRBJ2-4 - many TRBV2 TGTGCCAGCGACTTCGGGGGGCGGCCAGCCAAAAACATTCAGTACTTC CASDFGGRPAKNIQYF
TRBJ2-7 - many TRBV12-3/TRBV12-4 TGTGCCAGCAGCCCCAGCGCTTTAGGGGGGGTTAGCTACGAGCAGTACTTC CASSPSALGGVSYEQYF
TRBJ2-4 - - TRBV4-2 TGTGCCAGCAGCCAGGGTCCCGACCCCATTCAGTACTTC CASSQGPDPIQYF
TRBJ1-6 - few TRBV19 TGTGCCAGTAGTCTACAGGGCGGGGGTAATTCACCCCTCCACTTT CASSLQGGGNSPLHF
TRBJ2-3 TRBD2 - TRBV29-1 TGCAGCTCCTTCCTCGCGGGAGGGCCAGATACGCAGTATTTT CSSFLAGGPDTQYF
TRBJ2-1 TRBD2 - TRBV30 TGTGCCTGGAGCATAGGGAGGGGACTAGCGGGAGGACGTAATGAGCAGTTCTTC CAWSIGRGLAGGRNEQFF
TRBJ2-3 - many TRBV19 TGTGCCAGTAGTATCCCCACTTGGAGTTCCCGGACAGATACGCAGTATTTT CASSIPTWSSRTDTQYF
TRBJ2-1 - many TRBV11-2 TGTGCCAGCAGCTCCGTTAGGACATCTTTACACAATGAGCAGTTCTTC CASSSVRTSLHNEQFF
TRBJ2-1 TRBD2 many TRBV12-3/TRBV12-4 TGTGCCAGCAGTTTCAAACTAGCGGGAGACAATGAGCAGTTCTTC CASSFKLAGDNEQFF
TRBJ1-2 - - TRBV7-9 TGTGCCAGCACCCGGGGGGGGGCCTATGGCTACACCTTC CASTRGGAYGYTF
TRBJ2-3 TRBD2 few TRBV6-2/TRBV6-3 TGTGCCAGCAGTTACCACGCGGCGGGAGTGGGGCAGTATTTT CASSYHAAGVGQYF
TRBJ1-1 - few TRBV30 TGTGCCTGGAGTTGGGTTCCCGGCACTGAAGCTTTCTTT CAWSWVPGTEAFF
TRBJ2-1 - - TRBV10-2 TGCGCCAGCAGCCCAGACATTGGCCAATACAATGAGCAGTTCTTC CASSPDIGQYNEQFF
TRBJ1-1 - many TRBV15 TGTGCCACCAGCAGAGGGAACGGGGCGAACACTGAAGCTTTCTTT CATSRGNGANTEAFF
TRBJ1-1 - many TRBV10-2 TGCGCCAGCAGGGGAGGGGCAGGCACTGAAGCTTTCTTT CASRGGAGTEAFF
TRBJ2-3 - many TRBV20-1 TGCAGTGCTAAATGGCCAGATACGCAGTATTTT CSAKWPDTQYF
TRBJ2-2 - many TRBV30 TGTGCCTGGATAGGGCGGAGTAGGACCGGGGAGCTGTTTTTT CAWIGRSRTGELFF
TRBJ2-7 TRBD2 - TRBV6-4 TGTGCCAGCAGTTACTGGTCTAGCGGGACTTACGAGCAGTACTTC CASSYWSSGTYEQYF
TRBJ2-5 - many TRBV5-5 TGTGCCAGCAGCTTAGACCCCGCGGCCCAGAGGGGAGAGACCCAGTACTTC CASSLDPAAQRGETQYF
TRBJ2-1 TRBD2 - TRBV12-3/TRBV12-4 TGTGCCAGCAGTCTACTAGCGGGAGGAGAAAATGAGCAGTTCTTC CASSLLAGGENEQFF
TRBJ1-1 - many TRBV2 TGTGCCACCACGGCGACCCTAAACACTGAAGCTTTCTTT CATTATLNTEAFF
TRBJ1-1 - few TRBV10-2 TGCGCCAGCAGCGTCTCCACATCTACTGAAGCTTTCTTT CASSVSTSTEAFF
TRBJ1-1 - many TRBV2 TGTGCCAGCATCTTCGGCACTCACGCGACTGAAGCTTTCTTT CASIFGTHATEAFF
TRBJ2-1 - many TRBV27 TGTGCCAGCAGTTTCCTAGGCAGGGAGAATGAGCAGTTCTTC CASSFLGRENEQFF
TRBJ1-2 - many TRBV5-8 TGTGCCAGCAGCTCAAGATCTAACTATGGCTACACCTTC CASSSRSNYGYTF
TRBJ2-5 TRBD2 many TRBV24-1 TGTGCCACCAGTGATTCCGGGACTAGCGGCCATAGTGAGACCCAGTACTTC CATSDSGTSGHSETQYF
TRBJ1-4 - few TRBV7-9 TGCGCCAGCAGCCAAGTTAGAGGATCTAGAAATGAAAAACTGTTTTTT CASSQVRGSRNEKLFF
TRBJ1-5 - many TRBV15 TGTGCCACCAGCAGAGATGGGGGTAGCAATCAGCCCCAGCATTTT CATSRDGGSNQPQHF
TRBJ1-1 - many TRBV25-1 TGTGCCAGCAGTGACCTACGAGGGAACACTGAAGCTTTCTTT CASSDLRGNTEAFF
TRBJ2-3 TRBD2 few TRBV6-1 TGTGCCAGCAGGAAAGGGACTAGCGGGAGGAGCACAGATACGCAGTATTTT CASRKGTSGRSTDTQYF
TRBJ2-3 TRBD2 many TRBV6-1 TGTGCCAGCAGTCGCCAACTAGCGACAAGCACAGATACGCAGTATTTT CASSRQLATSTDTQYF
TRBJ2-7 TRBD1 - TRBV10-3 TGTGCCATAAATACAGGGGGCCAGATCTACGAGCAGTACTTC CAINTGGQIYEQYF
TRBJ2-4 - many TRBV7-9 TGTGCCAGCAGCTTAGGGGAGATCAAAAACATTCAGTACTTC CASSLGEIKNIQYF
TRBJ2-1 TRBD1 many TRBV20-1 TGCAGTGCTAGTACGCGGACAGGGAGTGAGCAGTTCTTC CSASTRTGSEQFF